The 25 T cell receptor beta chains below were found in one sample sequenced in a study of blood T cell repertoires in COVID-19. Repertoires were generated with immunoSEQ multiplex PCR, while TCRdb's copy carries only in-frame clones and drops some. The sample lists about 350,000 clones, around 88% occurring once. The sequencing sample was made of peripheral blood. All receptors derive from a woman aged 55-69 years with COVID-19, enrolled during active disease.

The count of this clone is one. The DNA of the CDR3 is TGCGCCAGCAGCCTACCTGACAGGGCCTATGGCTACACCTTC. Amino acids: CASSLPDRAYGYTF. The V gene is TRBV4-1, the J gene TRBJ1-2; 7 bases are shared with TRBD1. The germline gives CDR1 MGHRA, CDR2 YSYEKL. V shed 4 bases and J 4 bases; nucleotides not matched to a gene: 6. The CDR3 runs 14 residues.

The chain has TRBV10-2 and TRBJ2-7; weak D call: TRBD1 (5 bases). This CDR3 is built from 15 residues. From germline, CDR1 is WSHSY and CDR2 SAAADI. The V end lost 3 bases, the J end lost 1 base, and 13 bases lay between the germline ends. CDR3 sequence: CASSDARAGSYEQYF. CDR3 DNA sequence: TGCGCCAGCAGTGACGCCAGGGCAGGGTCCTACGAGCAGTACTTC.

The chain employs TRBV27 and TRBJ1-1, with D perhaps TRBD1 (6 bases). V gave up 4 bases and J gave up 1 base, with 10 bases separating them. This CDR3 contains 14 residues. Looked up from germline, CDR1 is MNHEY and CDR2 is SMNVEV (reference sequence). The CDR3: CASSSGTQNTEAFF. CDR3 bases: TGTGCCAGCAGTTCGGGGACACAGAACACTGAAGCTTTCTTT.

J is TRBJ1-1 and V is TRBV9, with 9 bases lining up with TRBD1. Per germline, CDR1 SGDLS and CDR2 YYNGEE. With V trimmed by 1 base and J by 4 bases, 8 bases remained unmatched. The CDR3 loop spans 16 amino acids. DNA for the CDR3: TGTGCCAGCAGCGTAAACAAAGGACAGGGGAGCACTGAAGCTTTCTTT. Translating gives CASSVNKGQGSTEAFF.

This clone came up once. This chain links TRBV29-1 with TRBJ2-2; a weak D match, TRBD2 (6 bases). CDR3 length: 13 amino acids. Trimming stripped 7 bases from V and 2 bases from J, with 11 bases between. The V gene's germline CDR1 is SQVTM and CDR2 ANQGSEA. The CDR3 sequence: CSAKGGNTGELFF. The CDR3 nucleotides are TGCAGCGCCAAGGGAGGCAACACCGGGGAGCTGTTTTTT.

This chain joins TRBV6-5 and TRBJ1-2; D is ambiguous. The CDR3 length is 14 residues. Per germline, CDR1 MNHEY and CDR2 SVGAGI. Trimming removed 2 bases at V and 8 bases at J, with 15 bases between. This chain's CDR3 is CASSYRGIGYGYTF. The CDR3 DNA reads as TGTGCCAGCAGTTACCGAGGGATCGGTTACGGCTACACCTTC.

The chain employs TRBV30 and TRBJ1-5; D is uncertain. The V end was cut by 4 bases, the J end by 0 bases, with 7 bases between. Germline lookup yields CDR1 GTSNPN and CDR2 SVGIG (reference sequence). This CDR3 has 13 amino acids. In DNA, the CDR3 is TGTGCCTGGACGGGAGATAGCAATCAGCCCCAGCATTTT. Translating gives CAWTGDSNQPQHF.

This chain uses TRBV5-1 with TRBJ1-1; TRBD1 aligns across 8 bases. V dropped 4 bases and J dropped 5; count of bases not matched to a gene: 10. This CDR3 has 15 amino acids. Germline V CDR1 and CDR2: SGHRS, YFSETQ. CDR3 region: CASSVSQGARTEAFF. The CDR3 region has the DNA TGCGCCAGCAGCGTCTCCCAGGGGGCGAGGACTGAAGCTTTCTTT.

The J gene is TRBJ2-1, the V gene TRBV2, with 8 bases identical to TRBD2. Germline lookup yields CDR1 SNHLY and CDR2 FYNNEI. This CDR3 has 16 residues. V trimming: 7 bases; J trimming: 0 bases; junction bases outside the gene matches: 8. CDR3 DNA: TGTGCCAGCAATCCGGCGGGGGGAGCCTCCTACAATGAGCAGTTCTTC. The encoded protein is CASNPAGGASYNEQFF.

CDR3 region: CASSVAGTTTGELFF. CDR3 sequence (DNA): TGTGCCAGCAGCGTAGCAGGGACAACCACCGGGGAGCTGTTTTTT. This chain uses TRBV9 with TRBJ2-2; D perhaps matches TRBD1 (6 bases). V lost 0 bases, J lost 4 bases, and 10 bases lay in between. Germline CDR1 SGDLS, CDR2 YYNGEE. The CDR3 runs 15 residues. Combining the CDR3 with reference TRBV9 and TRBJ2-2 gives the whole variable domain DSGVTQTPKHLITATGQRVTLRCSPRSGDLSVYWYQQSLDQGLQFLIQYYNGEERAKGNILERFSAQQFPDLHSELNLSSLELGDSALYFCASSVAGTTTGELFFGEGSRLTVL.

V and J are TRBV19 and TRBJ2-1; perhaps TRBD2 as D (6 bases). The CDR3 consists of 14 residues. Germline values: CDR1 LNHDA, CDR2 SQIVND (reference sequence). Between the trimmed V and J ends, which lost 8 bases and 5 bases, there was a span of 16 bases. The DNA of the CDR3 is TGTGCCAGTGGGGCAGGAGGGGATAACAATGAGCAGTTCTTC. Its translation is CASGAGGDNNEQFF.

The DNA of the CDR3 is TGTGCCAGCAGCTCCGGGACAGGGATCTACGAGCAGTACTTC. This translates into CASSSGTGIYEQYF. The chain joins TRBV5-5 to TRBJ2-7; 9 nucleotides align to TRBD1. Germline lookup yields CDR1 SGHKS and CDR2 YYEKEE (reference sequence). There are 14 residues in the CDR3. V trimming: 3 bases; J trimming: 3 bases; junction bases outside the gene matches: 4.

The V gene is TRBV7-2, the J gene TRBJ1-4; TRBD1 matches 10 bases. This CDR3 region has 17 residues. Unmatched junction bases numbered 4, after V lost 3 bases and J lost 0 bases. Germline CDR1 reads SGHTA; CDR2 reads FQGNSA. The CDR3 is CASSFDRGRATNEKLFF. The CDR3 DNA reads as TGTGCCAGCAGCTTCGACAGGGGGCGGGCAACTAATGAAAAACTGTTTTTT.

The chain employs TRBV3-1 (or the pseudogene TRBV3-2) and TRBJ1-1, with TRBD1 as a possible D gene (6 bases). Per the germline V gene, CDR1 is LGHDT and CDR2 is YNNKEL (reference sequence). This CDR3 is built from 14 residues. Trimming removed 5 bases from V and 7 bases from J, with 17 bases in between. CDR3 bases: TGTGCCAGCAGCTACGCCGGGACACCACATGAAGCTTTCTTT. This codes for CASSYAGTPHEAFF.

The J gene is TRBJ1-5, the V gene TRBV28; D may be TRBD1 (6 bases). The CDR3 length is 15 residues. Trimming took off 5 bases at V and 6 bases at J, with 17 bases between the two ends. Per germline, CDR1 MDHEN and CDR2 SYDVKM. This chain's CDR3 is CASSPRGGVAQPQHF. The CDR3 nucleotides are TGTGCCAGCAGTCCAAGAGGGGGGGTGGCTCAGCCCCAGCATTTT.

The chain employs TRBV19 and TRBJ1-1; TRBD1 aligns across 7 bases. With 7 bases clipped from V and 0 bases from J, the junction kept 14 bases outside the gene matches. This CDR3 region has 17 residues. Germline V gene sequence: CDR1 LNHDA, CDR2 SQIVND (reference sequence). CDR3 coding DNA: TGTGCCAGTAACCGGCAAGGGGGCGACAGGATGAACACTGAAGCTTTCTTT. Protein sequence: CASNRQGGDRMNTEAFF.

This clone appeared a few times. Other DNA sequences in the sample encode the same CDR3. The chain couples TRBV7-9 to TRBJ1-1; D possibly corresponds to TRBD1 (6 bases). CDR1 is SEHNR and CDR2 is FQNEAQ in the germline V gene (reference sequence). The V and J ends lost 3 bases and 2 bases respectively, with 10 bases between them. CDR3 length: 14 residues. This chain's CDR3 is CASSLDRGNTEAFF. In DNA, the CDR3 is TGTGCCAGCAGCTTGGACAGAGGAAACACTGAAGCTTTCTTT.

The V and J genes are TRBV18 and TRBJ1-1; no firm D call. The CDR3 is 16 residues long. Germline-derived CDR1 and CDR2 are KGHSH and LQKENI. Trimming removed 4 bases at V and 3 bases at J, with 18 bases between. CDR3 DNA sequence: TGTGCCAGCTCACTCTTCGACCCAGCGACGGACACTGAAGCTTTCTTT. It encodes CASSLFDPATDTEAFF. Supplemented by reference TRBV18 and TRBJ1-1, the full variable domain reads NAGVMQNPRHLVRRRGQEARLRCSPMKGHSHVYWYRQLPEEGLKFMVYLQKENIIDESGMPKERFSAEFPKEGPSILRIQQVVRGDSAAYFCASSLFDPATDTEAFFGQGTRLTVV.

This clone was observed a single time. The chain recombines TRBV19 with TRBJ1-1; a possible D gene is TRBD1 (5 bases). This CDR3 contains 15 residues. Germline V gene lookup returns CDR1 LNHDA and CDR2 SQIVND (reference sequence). V lost 2 bases, J lost 2 bases, and 12 bases lay in between. CDR3 nucleotides: TGTGCCAGTAGTATATCAGGGTCTTCCAACACTGAAGCTTTCTTT. Residues: CASSISGSSNTEAFF.

This clone was seen once. The chain carries TRBV5-4 and TRBJ2-3; 7 bases agree with TRBD2. The CDR3 sequence is 15 residues long. Losses at the gene ends were 0 bases for V and 4 bases for J; bases not matched to a gene: 5. Germline assignment: CDR1 SGHNT and CDR2 YYREEE (reference sequence). The CDR3, as DNA: TGTGCCAGCAGCTTGGCCGGGAGGCAATCAGATACGCAGTATTTT. This gives the protein CASSLAGRQSDTQYF.

V and J are TRBV5-4 and TRBJ2-3; 13 bases are a match to TRBD2. V was pared by 4 bases and J by 3 bases, with 5 bases of the junction left unmatched. Germline assignment: CDR1 SGHNT and CDR2 YYREEE (reference sequence). The length of the CDR3 is 16 residues. Here the CDR3 DNA reads TGTGCCAGCAGCCGAAAACTAGCGGGGGGGACAGATACGCAGTATTTT. Residues: CASSRKLAGGTDTQYF.

The chain is built from TRBV7-3 and TRBJ2-1; 14 bases align to TRBD2. CDR1 is SGHTA and CDR2 is FQGTGA in the germline V gene. The CDR3 spans 16 residues. The V gene end was trimmed by 5 bases and the J gene end by 6 bases; junction bases not matched to a gene: 6. For the CDR3, the DNA is TGTGCCAGCAGCGCCCGACTAGCGGGGGGGTTCAATGAGCAGTTCTTC. It is translated as CASSARLAGGFNEQFF. Filled out from reference TRBV7-3 and TRBJ2-1, the complete variable domain reads GAGVSQTPSNKVTEKGKYVELRCDPISGHTALYWYRQSLGQGPEFLIYFQGTGAADDSGLPNDRFFAVRPEGSVSTLKIQRTERGDSAVYLCASSARLAGGFNEQFFGPGTRLTVL.

The chain employs TRBV19 and TRBJ2-7; possible D gene TRBD1, 6 bases. Between the trimmed V and J ends, which lost 4 bases and 3 bases, there was a span of 16 bases. This CDR3 is built from 15 residues. Germline-derived CDR1 and CDR2 are LNHDA and SQIVND (reference sequence). CDR3 sequence (DNA): TGTGCCAGTAGTAGAACTCTCCGGACAGACTACGAGCAGTACTTC. It yields the protein CASSRTLRTDYEQYF.

V usage is TRBV7-9 and J usage is TRBJ2-1, with 10 bases matching TRBD2. CDR1 and CDR2 (germline): SEHNR, FQNEAQ (reference sequence). Unmatched junction bases numbered 5, after V lost 5 bases and J lost 1 base. This CDR3 is 16 amino acids long. The CDR3 loop is CASSGHSGGSYNEQFF. DNA for the CDR3: TGTGCCAGCAGCGGCCATAGCGGGGGGTCCTACAATGAGCAGTTCTTC.

The gene calls are TRBV30 and TRBJ2-2; D call uncertain. V shed 0 bases and J shed 6 bases, with 5 bases lying between them. Germline V CDR1 and CDR2: GTSNPN, SVGIG (reference sequence). The CDR3 covers 12 residues. The CDR3 here is CAWSVSAGELFF. The CDR3 DNA reads TGTGCCTGGAGTGTTTCGGCCGGGGAGCTGTTTTTT. The variable domain in full, completed from reference TRBV30 and TRBJ2-2, reads SQTIHQWPATLVQPVGSPLSLECTVEGTSNPNLYWYRQAAGRGLQLLFYSVGIGQISSEVPQNLSASRPQDRQFILSSKKLLLSDSGFYLCAWSVSAGELFFGEGSRLTVL.